This record concerns one T cell receptor (beta chain) sequence. Its antigen is undetermined. The data derive from a study of cytomegalovirus exposure and HLA in healthy donors. Whole-study context: A subsequent analysis reported that the approximately 120 validation repertoires were produced on the same platform that had also been used for the approximately 710 first-cohort repertoires. Study-level points and caveats: For cytomegalovirus status, the classifier reportedly gave diagnoses with high specificity and sensitivity. Three chains linked to CMV were shown in vitro to be specific for CMV antigens.

Generated by immunoSEQ multiplex PCR, the TCRdb table keeps only in-frame clones and is missing some. The table has about 240,000 clones, more than 75% seen once. The CDR3 consists of 13 residues. The V gene's germline CDR1 is SQVTM and CDR2 ANQGSEA. Between the trimmed V and J ends, which lost 5 bases and 4 bases, there was a span of 14 bases. Sequencing was performed on PBMCs. This TCR derives from a woman younger than 45 in good health and CMV-seropositive. The genes are TRBV29-1 and TRBJ1-2; tentative D call: TRBD1 (6 bases). DNA for the CDR3: TGCAGCGTTCCCTTCGACAGGATCTATGGCTACACCTTC. It is translated as CSVPFDRIYGYTF.